This TCR beta chain derives from a study of control samples from healthy donors and cancer patients (dated by TCRdb to 2019 to 2021). The method behind the library was the immunoSEQ multiplex PCR assay. Entries here come from immuneACCESS through TCRdb and include only in-frame sequences with V and J called. Some clones fail to appear in such tables; in the studies checked, an unresolved V gene covers under half of the shortfall, and the cause of the remainder is unknown. The sample yields 150,000 to 200,000 clones; 91% were counted once. More than 1.3% of the sample lies in the top ten. From a lookup of the germline V gene, CDR1 and CDR2 are SGHDT and YYEEEE. CDR3 length: 15 amino acids, cysteine to phenylalanine. Just the 45-base CDR3 DNA is kept, in frame starting at base 1. Trimming at the junction amounts to 0 bases on V and 3 bases on J, and the germline ends lie 13 bases apart. Only a few counts were recorded for this clone. Which antigen it targets is not known. Per-base qualities were not stored, and no clone one base away is much larger.

This sequence originates from a woman aged 30 to 39 in good health. Sequencing input: blood. The chain employs TRBV5-6 and TRBJ2-7; the D gene is possibly TRBD1 or TRBD2, with 5 bases matching each. The DNA sequence is as follows: TGTGCCAGCAGCTTGGGGGCCGGGGCCCACTACGAGCAGTACTTC. Translated, this gives CASSLGAGAHYEQYF.